The clone carrying this T cell receptor (beta chain) was recorded only once. Deletions cut 7 bases from V and 6 bases from J, with 18 bases between. Looked up from germline, CDR1 is WSHSY and CDR2 is SAAADI. The CDR3 covers 14 residues. The data derive from a study of T cell changes during pregnancy in multiple sclerosis. Assay: immunoSEQ multiplex PCR; the TCRdb copy retains only in-frame clones and omits some. Seen here are around 62,000 clones, 90% observed once, and the top ten hold 1.4% to 1.5%. The V and J genes are TRBV10-2 and TRBJ1-1; TRBD1 might be the D (5 bases). The TCR comes from a female donor with multiple sclerosis, enrolled in a pregnancy study. Here the sequenced sample was peripheral blood, taken in the third trimester of pregnancy. The CDR3: CASTDGAALSEAFF. Written as DNA, the CDR3 is TGCGCCAGCACGGATGGGGCGGCGTTATCTGAAGCTTTCTTT.